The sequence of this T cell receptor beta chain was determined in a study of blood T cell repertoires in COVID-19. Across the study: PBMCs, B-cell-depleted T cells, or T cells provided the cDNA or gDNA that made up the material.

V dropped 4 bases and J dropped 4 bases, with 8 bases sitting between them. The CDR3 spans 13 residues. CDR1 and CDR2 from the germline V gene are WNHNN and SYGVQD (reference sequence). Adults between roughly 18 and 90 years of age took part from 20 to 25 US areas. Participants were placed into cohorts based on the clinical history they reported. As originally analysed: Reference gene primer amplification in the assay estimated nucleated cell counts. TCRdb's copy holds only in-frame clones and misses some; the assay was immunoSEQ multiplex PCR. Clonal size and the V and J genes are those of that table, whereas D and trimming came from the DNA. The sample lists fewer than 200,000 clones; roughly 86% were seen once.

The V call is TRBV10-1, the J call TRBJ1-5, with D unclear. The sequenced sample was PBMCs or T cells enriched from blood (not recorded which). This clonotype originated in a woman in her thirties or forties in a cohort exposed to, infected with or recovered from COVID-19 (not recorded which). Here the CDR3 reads CASSGAGNQPQHF. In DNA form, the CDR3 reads TGCGCCAGCAGTGGGGCGGGAAATCAGCCCCAGCATTTT.